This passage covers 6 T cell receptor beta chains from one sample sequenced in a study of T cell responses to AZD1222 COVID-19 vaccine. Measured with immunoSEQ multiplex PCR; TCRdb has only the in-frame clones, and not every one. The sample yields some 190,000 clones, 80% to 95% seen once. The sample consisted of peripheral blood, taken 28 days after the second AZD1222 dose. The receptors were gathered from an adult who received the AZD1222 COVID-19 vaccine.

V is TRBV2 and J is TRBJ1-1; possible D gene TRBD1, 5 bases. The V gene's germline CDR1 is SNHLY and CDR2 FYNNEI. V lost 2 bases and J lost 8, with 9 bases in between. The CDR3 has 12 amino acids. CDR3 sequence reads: CASSESGQEAFF. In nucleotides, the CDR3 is TGTGCCAGCAGTGAATCAGGGCAGGAAGCTTTCTTT.

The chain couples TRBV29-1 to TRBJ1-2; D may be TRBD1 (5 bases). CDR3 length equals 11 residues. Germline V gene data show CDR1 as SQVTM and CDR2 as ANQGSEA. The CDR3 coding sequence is TGCTCCTGCAGGGTAGAATATGGCTACACCTTC. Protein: CSCRVEYGYTF.

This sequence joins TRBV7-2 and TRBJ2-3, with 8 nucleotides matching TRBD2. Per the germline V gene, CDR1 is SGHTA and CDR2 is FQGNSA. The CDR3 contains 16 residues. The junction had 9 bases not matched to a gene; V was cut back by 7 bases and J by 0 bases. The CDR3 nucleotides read TGTGCCAGCAACCCCTCGGGGGGGGAGAGCACAGATACGCAGTATTTT. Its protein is CASNPSGGESTDTQYF.

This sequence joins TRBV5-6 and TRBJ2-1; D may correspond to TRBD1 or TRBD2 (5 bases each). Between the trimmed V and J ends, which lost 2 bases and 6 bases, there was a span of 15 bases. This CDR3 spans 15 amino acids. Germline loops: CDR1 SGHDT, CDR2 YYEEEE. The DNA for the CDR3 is TGTGCCAGCAGCTTCAGAGGGGTAAGGGCCAATGAGCAGTTCTTC. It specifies CASSFRGVRANEQFF.

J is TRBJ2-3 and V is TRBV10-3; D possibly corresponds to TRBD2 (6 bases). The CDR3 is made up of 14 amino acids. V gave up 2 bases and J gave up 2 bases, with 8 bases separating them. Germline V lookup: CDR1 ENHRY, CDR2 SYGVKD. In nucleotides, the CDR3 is TGTGCCATCAGTGAGGGGGGGAACACAGATACGCAGTATTTT. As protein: CAISEGGNTDTQYF.

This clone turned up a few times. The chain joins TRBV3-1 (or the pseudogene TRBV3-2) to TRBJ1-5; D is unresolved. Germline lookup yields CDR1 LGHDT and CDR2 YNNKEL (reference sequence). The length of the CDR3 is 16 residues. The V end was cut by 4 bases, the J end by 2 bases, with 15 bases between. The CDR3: CASSLSGVSGNQPQHF. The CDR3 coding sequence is TGTGCCAGCAGCCTCTCCGGGGTCTCGGGCAATCAGCCCCAGCATTTT.